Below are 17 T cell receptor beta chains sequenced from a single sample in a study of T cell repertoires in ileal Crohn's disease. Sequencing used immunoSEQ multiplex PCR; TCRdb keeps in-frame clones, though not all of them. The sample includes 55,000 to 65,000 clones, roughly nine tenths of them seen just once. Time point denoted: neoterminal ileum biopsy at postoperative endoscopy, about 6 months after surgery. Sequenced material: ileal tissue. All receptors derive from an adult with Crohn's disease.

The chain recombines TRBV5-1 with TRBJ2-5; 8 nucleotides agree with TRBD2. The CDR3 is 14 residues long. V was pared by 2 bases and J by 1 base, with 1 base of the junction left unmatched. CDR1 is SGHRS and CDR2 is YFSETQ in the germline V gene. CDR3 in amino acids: CASSFTSGQETQYF. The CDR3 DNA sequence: TGCGCCAGCAGCTTTACTAGCGGCCAAGAGACCCAGTACTTC. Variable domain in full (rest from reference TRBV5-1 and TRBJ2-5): KAGVTQTPRYLIKTRGQQVTLSCSPISGHRSVSWYQQTPGQGLQFLFEYFSETQRNKGNFPGRFSGRQFSNSRSEMNVSTLELGDSALYLCASSFTSGQETQYFGPGTRLLVL.

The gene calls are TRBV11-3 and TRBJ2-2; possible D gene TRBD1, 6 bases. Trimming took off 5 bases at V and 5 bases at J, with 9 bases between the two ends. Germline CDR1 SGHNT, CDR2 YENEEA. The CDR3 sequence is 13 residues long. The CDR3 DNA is TGTGCCAGCAGCCTCAGGGGTACCGGGGAGCTGTTTTTT. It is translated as CASSLRGTGELFF.

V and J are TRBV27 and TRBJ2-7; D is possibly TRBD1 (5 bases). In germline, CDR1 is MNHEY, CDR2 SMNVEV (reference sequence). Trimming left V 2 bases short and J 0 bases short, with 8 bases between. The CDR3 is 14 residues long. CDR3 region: CASSLNRFSYEQYF. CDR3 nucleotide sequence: TGTGCCAGCAGTTTAAACAGGTTCTCCTACGAGCAGTACTTC.

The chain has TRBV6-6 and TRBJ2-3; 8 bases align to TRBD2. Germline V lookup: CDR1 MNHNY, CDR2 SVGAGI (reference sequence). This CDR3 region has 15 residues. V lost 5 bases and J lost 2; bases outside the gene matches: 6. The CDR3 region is CASSRQRGITDTQYF. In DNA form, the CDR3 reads TGTGCCAGCAGTCGGCAGCGGGGGATCACAGATACGCAGTATTTT.

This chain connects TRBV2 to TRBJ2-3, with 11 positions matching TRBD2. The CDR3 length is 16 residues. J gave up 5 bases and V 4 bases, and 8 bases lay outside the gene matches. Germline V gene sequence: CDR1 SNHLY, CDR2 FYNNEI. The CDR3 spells CASSARLAGLRDTQYF. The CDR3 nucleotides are TGTGCCAGCAGTGCCCGACTAGCGGGGCTAAGAGATACGCAGTATTTT.

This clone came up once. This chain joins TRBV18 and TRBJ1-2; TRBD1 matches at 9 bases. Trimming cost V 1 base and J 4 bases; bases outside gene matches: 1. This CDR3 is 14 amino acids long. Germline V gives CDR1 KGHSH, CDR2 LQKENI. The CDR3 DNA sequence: TGTGCCAGCTCACCACTGGGACAGGGCTATGGCTACACCTTC. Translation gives CASSPLGQGYGYTF.

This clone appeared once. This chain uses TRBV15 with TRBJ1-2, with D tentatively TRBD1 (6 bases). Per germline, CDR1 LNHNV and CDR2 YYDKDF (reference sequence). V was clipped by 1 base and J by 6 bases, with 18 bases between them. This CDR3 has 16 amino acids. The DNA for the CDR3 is TGTGCCACCAGCAGAGGAGAGAGCAGGGGTGAGGATGGCTACACCTTC. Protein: CATSRGESRGEDGYTF.

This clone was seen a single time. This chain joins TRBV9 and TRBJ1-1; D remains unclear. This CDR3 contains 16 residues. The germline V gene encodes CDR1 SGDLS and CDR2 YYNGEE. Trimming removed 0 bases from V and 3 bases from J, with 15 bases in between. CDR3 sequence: CASSVGQAILDTEAFF. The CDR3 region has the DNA TGTGCCAGCAGCGTAGGGCAGGCTATTCTTGACACTGAAGCTTTCTTT.

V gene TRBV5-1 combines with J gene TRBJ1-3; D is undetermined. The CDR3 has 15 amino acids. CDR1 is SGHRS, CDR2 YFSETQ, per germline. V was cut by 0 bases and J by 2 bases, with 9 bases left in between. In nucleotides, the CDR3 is TGCGCCAGCAGCTTGGCCAGGAATACTGGAAACACCATATATTTT. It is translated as CASSLARNTGNTIYF.

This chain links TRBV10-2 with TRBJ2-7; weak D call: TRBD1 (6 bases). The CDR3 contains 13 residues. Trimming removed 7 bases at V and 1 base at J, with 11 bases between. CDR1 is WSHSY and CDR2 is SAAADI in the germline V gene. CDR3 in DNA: TGCGCCAGCATGACGACAGGATCCTACGAGCAGTACGTC. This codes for CASMTTGSYEQYV.

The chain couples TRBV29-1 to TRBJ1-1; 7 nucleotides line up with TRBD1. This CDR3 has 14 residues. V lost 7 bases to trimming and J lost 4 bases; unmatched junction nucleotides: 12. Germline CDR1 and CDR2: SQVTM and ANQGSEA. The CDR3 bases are TGCAGCGGGCGGATACAGGGGAGGTCCACTGAAGCTTTCTTT. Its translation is CSGRIQGRSTEAFF.

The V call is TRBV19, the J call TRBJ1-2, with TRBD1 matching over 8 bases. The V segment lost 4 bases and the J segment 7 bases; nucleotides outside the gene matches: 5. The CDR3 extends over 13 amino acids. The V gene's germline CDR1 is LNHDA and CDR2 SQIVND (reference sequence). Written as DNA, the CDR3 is TGTGCCAGTAGTACCGACAGGGGCGGTGGCTACACCTTC. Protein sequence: CASSTDRGGGYTF. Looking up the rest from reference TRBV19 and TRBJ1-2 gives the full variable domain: DGGITQSPKYLFRKEGQNVTLSCEQNLNHDAMYWYRQDPGQGLRLIYYSQIVNDFQKGDIAEGYSVSREKKESFPLTVTSAQKNPTAFYLCASSTDRGGGYTFGSGTRLTVV.

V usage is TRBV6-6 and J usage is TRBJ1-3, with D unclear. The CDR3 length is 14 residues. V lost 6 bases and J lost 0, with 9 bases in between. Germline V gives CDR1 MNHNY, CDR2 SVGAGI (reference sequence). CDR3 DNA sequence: TGTGCCAGCAGGCCGGACTTCTCTGGAAACACCATATATTTT. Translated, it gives CASRPDFSGNTIYF.

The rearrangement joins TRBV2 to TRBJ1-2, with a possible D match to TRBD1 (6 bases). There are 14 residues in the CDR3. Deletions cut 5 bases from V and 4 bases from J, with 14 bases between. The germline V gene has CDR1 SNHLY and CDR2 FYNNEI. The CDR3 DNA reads TGTGCCAGCAGTACCGGGACAACCACCTATGGCTACACCTTC. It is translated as CASSTGTTTYGYTF.

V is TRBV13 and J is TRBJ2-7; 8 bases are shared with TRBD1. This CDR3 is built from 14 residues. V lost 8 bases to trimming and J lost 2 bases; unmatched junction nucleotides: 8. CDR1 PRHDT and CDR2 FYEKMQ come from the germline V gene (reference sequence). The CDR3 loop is CASESGTGTYEQYF. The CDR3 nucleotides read TGTGCCAGCGAATCCGGGACAGGTACCTACGAGCAGTACTTC.

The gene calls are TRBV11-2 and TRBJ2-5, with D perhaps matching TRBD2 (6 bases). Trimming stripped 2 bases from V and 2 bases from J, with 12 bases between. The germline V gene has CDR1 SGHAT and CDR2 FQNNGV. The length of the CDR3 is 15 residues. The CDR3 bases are TGTGCCAGCAGCTTACTGCTCGGGACTCAAGAGACCCAGTACTTC. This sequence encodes CASSLLLGTQETQYF.

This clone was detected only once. For the CDR3, the DNA is TGTGCCAGCAGTTACGGACTAGGGGATGAGCAGTTCTTC. Its translation is CASSYGLGDEQFF. V and J are TRBV6-5 and TRBJ2-1, with 7 bases identical to TRBD2. The CDR3 covers 13 residues. Germline values: CDR1 MNHEY, CDR2 SVGAGI. V shed 2 bases and J 8 bases; nucleotides not matched to a gene: 3.